Sequencing of this T cell receptor (beta chain) was carried out in a study of PD-L1 blockade in urothelial cancer. Study summary: Patients previously received 0 to 3 chemotherapy regimens. Blood analysis was done at 3 weeks (second dose) and 6 weeks after treatment began. A median approximately 150,000 T cells were found in blood samples.

Assay: immunoSEQ multiplex PCR; the TCRdb copy retains only in-frame clones and omits some. The top ten clones hold 3.9% of a sample with some 50,000 clones, approximately 88% of them seen once. Germline CDR1 and CDR2: SGHRS and YFSETQ. V shed 3 bases and J shed 3 bases, with 16 bases lying between them. This CDR3 is 16 amino acids long. As concerns this clone: Its antigen is still unknown.

Overall study findings and caveats: A pretreatment blood TCR clonality that fell below the median predicted better progression-free and overall survival.

Specimen: PBMCs, collected around atezolizumab (anti-PD-L1) treatment. This sequence joins TRBV5-1 and TRBJ2-1, with D perhaps matching TRBD2 (7 bases). The clonotype comes from a man at least 80 years old with urothelial cancer. CDR3 protein: CASSWGGGGSYNEQFF. CDR3 coding DNA: TGCGCCAGCAGCTGGGGGGGCGGCGGGAGCTACAATGAGCAGTTCTTC. Using reference TRBV5-1 and TRBJ2-1 for the parts outside the CDR3, the full variable domain is KAGVTQTPRYLIKTRGQQVTLSCSPISGHRSVSWYQQTPGQGLQFLFEYFSETQRNKGNFPGRFSGRQFSNSRSEMNVSTLELGDSALYLCASSWGGGGSYNEQFFGPGTRLTVL.